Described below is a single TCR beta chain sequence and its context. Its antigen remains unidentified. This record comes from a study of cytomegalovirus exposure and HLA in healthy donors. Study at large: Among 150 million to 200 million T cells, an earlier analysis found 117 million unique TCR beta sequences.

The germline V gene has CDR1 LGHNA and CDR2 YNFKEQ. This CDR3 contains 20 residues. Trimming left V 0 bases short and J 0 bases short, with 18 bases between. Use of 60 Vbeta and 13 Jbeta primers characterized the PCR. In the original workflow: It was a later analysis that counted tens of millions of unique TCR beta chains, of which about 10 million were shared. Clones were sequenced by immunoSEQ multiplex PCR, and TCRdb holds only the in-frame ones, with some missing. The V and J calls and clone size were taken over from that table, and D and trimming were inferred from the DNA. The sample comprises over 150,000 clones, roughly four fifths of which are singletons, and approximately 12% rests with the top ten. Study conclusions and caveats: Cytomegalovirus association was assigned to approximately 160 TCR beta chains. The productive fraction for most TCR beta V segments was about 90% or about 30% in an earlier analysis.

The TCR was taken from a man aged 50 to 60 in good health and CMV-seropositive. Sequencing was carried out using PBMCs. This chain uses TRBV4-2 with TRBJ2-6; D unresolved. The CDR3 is CASSQDYPLSVPSGANVLTF. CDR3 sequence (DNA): TGTGCCAGCAGCCAAGATTATCCCCTATCCGTCCCCTCTGGGGCCAACGTCCTGACTTTC.